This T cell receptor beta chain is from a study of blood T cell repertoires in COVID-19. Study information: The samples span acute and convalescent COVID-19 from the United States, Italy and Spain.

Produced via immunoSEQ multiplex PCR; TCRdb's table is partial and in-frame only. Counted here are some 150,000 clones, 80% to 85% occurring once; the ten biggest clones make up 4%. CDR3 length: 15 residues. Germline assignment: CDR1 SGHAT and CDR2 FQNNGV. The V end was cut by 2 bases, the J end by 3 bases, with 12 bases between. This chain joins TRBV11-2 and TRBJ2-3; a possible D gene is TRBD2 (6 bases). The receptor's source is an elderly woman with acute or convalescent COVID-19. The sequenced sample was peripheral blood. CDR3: CASSLIASETDTQYF. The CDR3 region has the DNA TGTGCCAGCAGCTTAATCGCTAGCGAGACAGATACGCAGTATTTT. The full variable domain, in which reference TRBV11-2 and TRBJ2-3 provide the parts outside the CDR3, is EAGVAQSPRYKIIEKRQSVAFWCNPISGHATLYWYQQILGQGPKLLIQFQNNGVVDDSQLPKDRFSAERLKGVDSTLKIQPAKLEDSAVYLCASSLIASETDTQYFGPGTRLTVL.